This TCR beta chain stems from a study of shared clonotypes between healthy human individuals. Study findings and constraints: It was the non-shared clonotypes that had lower generation probabilities than clonotypes shared by all four donors.

Once extracted for a subset, genomic DNA was divided evenly among several immunoSEQ plates. In the original workflow: Junction-only sequences without quality scores were provided by ImmunoSEQ, so filtering was different. Profiling relied on immunoSEQ multiplex PCR, and the TCRdb table lists in-frame clones only, not all of them. Clonal size and the V and J genes are those of that table, whereas D and trimming came from the DNA. The sample yields about 1 million clones, approximately 70% seen once. Every contributor of samples was a Caucasian grown-up residing in Nashville, Tennessee. CDR1 MGHRA and CDR2 YSYEKL come from the germline V gene. The J segment lost 5 bases and the V segment lost 4 bases, leaving 10 bases of the junction unmatched. The CDR3 consists of 16 residues. With regard to this clone: Its antigen remains unidentified.

The J gene is TRBJ2-2, the V gene TRBV4-1; 7 positions agree with TRBD1. This receptor was obtained from a man aged 18 to 29 in good health. What was sequenced was memory CD4+ T cells sorted from blood. This sample's subset: CD45RA-negative fraction. DNA for the CDR3: TGCGCCAGCAGCCGCACGACAGGGCGCTCTACCGGGGAGCTGTTTTTT. It is translated as CASSRTTGRSTGELFF.